The next 20 T cell receptor beta chains were all read from a single sample in a study of human T cells and chemical hapten exposure. Time point meaning: patch test 3, about 24 weeks after DPC sensitization. Treatment meaning: therapeutic diphenylcyclopropenone sensitization with weekly scalp DPC. TCRdb re-analysed the RACE reads in MiXCR, keeping a single row per CDR3 protein. The sample holds tens of thousands of distinct CDR3 sequences; about 11% are singletons and the top ten take roughly 1%. Sequenced material: whole blood, taken in connection with sensitization to the hapten diphenylcyclopropenone (DPC). These receptors all stem from a woman aged 30 to 39 with alopecia areata. Some clones in this sample may be carry-over from other donors' samples.

In its sample, this clonotype was seen a few times. The chain combines TRBV28 with TRBJ1-2; the match to TRBD1 covers 10 bases. From germline, CDR1 is MDHEN and CDR2 SYDVKM. V was pared by 7 bases and J by 8 bases, with 13 bases of the junction left unmatched. This CDR3 has 15 amino acids. CDR3 region: CASTTPGQGIWGYTF. The CDR3 region has the DNA TGTGCCAGCACCACTCCGGGACAGGGGATTTGGGGCTACACCTTC.

The sample holds many counts of this clonotype. The V call is TRBV18, the J call TRBJ2-3; D remains ambiguous. V was cut by 4 bases and J by 1 base, with 12 bases left in between. Germline CDR1 and CDR2: KGHSH and LQKENI. This CDR3 has 15 residues. The CDR3 region has the DNA TGTGCCAGCTCACTGATGGGAACCCGCACAGATACGCAGTATTTT. Translation: CASSLMGTRTDTQYF.

This clonotype was observed at least ten times. V and J are TRBV18 and TRBJ1-5; the D gene is possibly TRBD1 (5 bases). The CDR3 spans 14 residues. The germline V and J ends were trimmed by 2 bases and 4 bases, with 9 bases remaining between them. Germline V gene data show CDR1 as KGHSH and CDR2 as LQKENI. The CDR3 spells CASSPETVNQPQHF. In nucleotides, the CDR3 is TGTGCCAGCTCACCAGAGACAGTGAATCAGCCCCAGCATTTT.

The table lists this clonotype with many counts. V gene TRBV6-2 or TRBV6-3 combines with J gene TRBJ1-1; possible D gene TRBD1, 6 bases. V lost 4 bases, J lost 4 bases, and 13 bases lay in between. Germline V lookup: CDR1 MNHEY, CDR2 SVGEGT. The CDR3 extends over 14 amino acids. The CDR3 sequence is CASSWGHFGTEAFF. The CDR3 bases are TGTGCCAGCAGTTGGGGACATTTCGGCACTGAAGCTTTCTTT.

J is TRBJ1-3 and V is TRBV9; no reliable D call. CDR1 is SGDLS and CDR2 is YYNGEE in the germline V gene. CDR3 length: 11 residues. V was trimmed by 5 bases and J by 2 bases, leaving 2 bases between them. The CDR3, as DNA: TGTGCCAGCAGTACTGGAAACACCATATATTTT. Translation gives CASSTGNTIYF.

In this sample, this clonotype turned up many times. V gene TRBV7-9 combines with J gene TRBJ2-1, with 7 bases fitting TRBD1. CDR3 length equals 15 residues. Germline CDR1 reads SEHNR; CDR2 reads FQNEAQ (reference sequence). V shed 5 bases, J shed 1 base, and the junction held 5 bases outside the gene matches. The CDR3 DNA reads as TGTGCCAGCAGCCCGGGGACAGAATCCTACAATGAGCAGTTCTTC. Its translation: CASSPGTESYNEQFF.

This chain links TRBV7-6 with TRBJ2-1; weak D call: TRBD1 (5 bases). Germline CDR1 SGHVS, CDR2 FNYEAQ. The CDR3 is 18 residues long. V was clipped by 2 bases and J by 3 bases, with 20 bases between them. The CDR3 loop reads CASSLTPPRQRVYNEQFF. CDR3 DNA: TGTGCCAGCAGCTTAACCCCCCCTAGACAGAGAGTCTACAATGAGCAGTTCTTC.

This clonotype was picked up many times. The chain recombines TRBV5-6 with TRBJ1-1; 7 nucleotides align to TRBD1. The CDR3 runs 15 residues. Germline CDR1 reads SGHDT; CDR2 reads YYEEEE. J lost 4 bases, V lost 4 bases, and 10 bases had no gene match. CDR3 DNA: TGTGCCAGCAGCCGACAGGGTGGAGGTCGCACTGAAGCTTTCTTT. Its protein is CASSRQGGGRTEAFF.

This clonotype came up many times. The V call is TRBV5-4, the J call TRBJ2-1; no definite D call. CDR1 and CDR2 from the germline V gene are SGHNT and YYREEE (reference sequence). The V end lost 0 bases, the J end lost 6 bases, and 7 bases lay between the germline ends. The CDR3 loop spans 13 amino acids. CDR3 loop: CASSLVISNEQFF. Here the CDR3 DNA reads TGTGCCAGCAGCTTGGTAATCTCCAATGAGCAGTTCTTC.

The chain employs TRBV20-1 and TRBJ1-2, with a possible D match to TRBD1 (5 bases). The CDR3 is 12 amino acids. Trimming stripped 3 bases from V and 10 bases from J, with 15 bases between. Germline V gene sequence: CDR1 DFQATT, CDR2 SNEGSKA (reference sequence). The CDR3 sequence: CSARGLNHDYTF. CDR3 coding DNA: TGCAGTGCTAGGGGACTTAATCATGACTACACCTTC.

This clonotype was seen only a few times. The rearrangement links TRBV5-1 to TRBJ2-3; perhaps D is TRBD1 or TRBD2 (5 bases each). This CDR3 is 12 amino acids long. Germline V CDR1 and CDR2: SGHRS, YFSETQ. The V and J ends lost 7 bases and 4 bases respectively, with 10 bases between them. In DNA form, the CDR3 reads TGCGCCAGCGGGGACGCATCAGATACGCAGTATTTT. Amino acids: CASGDASDTQYF.

V is TRBV2 and J is TRBJ1-6; possible D gene TRBD1, 5 bases. The germline gives CDR1 SNHLY, CDR2 FYNNEI. V gave up 5 bases and J gave up 9 bases, with 11 bases separating them. This CDR3 comprises 13 residues. The CDR3 nucleotides are TGTGCCAGCAGTCCCCTGGGGACTTCACCCCTCCACTTT. Translation gives CASSPLGTSPLHF.

The chain links TRBV7-9 to TRBJ1-6; weak D call: TRBD1 (6 bases). The germline CDR1 and CDR2 sequences are SEHNR and FQNEAQ (reference sequence). The CDR3 loop spans 12 amino acids. Deletions cut 7 bases from V and 10 bases from J, with 11 bases between. The DNA of the CDR3 is TGTGCCAGCACCTATGGGGGCTCACCCCTCCACTTT. Translating gives CASTYGGSPLHF.

This clonotype was detected many times. V usage is TRBV6-5 and J usage is TRBJ1-4; D unresolved. Trimming left V 6 bases short and J 13 bases short, with 15 bases between. The V gene's germline CDR1 is MNHEY and CDR2 SVGAGI. CDR3 length equals 12 residues. The CDR3 here is CASSPTRKTLFF. For the CDR3, the DNA is TGTGCCAGCAGCCCGACTAGGAAAACACTGTTTTTT.

This clonotype was observed a handful of times. The chain combines TRBV28 with TRBJ2-7; 7 bases line up with TRBD1. CDR1 is MDHEN, CDR2 SYDVKM, per germline. V trimming: 6 bases; J trimming: 4 bases; junction bases outside the gene matches: 12. The CDR3 consists of 15 residues. CDR3 sequence: CASSQDRHPIYEQYF. CDR3 DNA: TGTGCCAGCAGCCAGGACAGGCACCCCATTTACGAGCAGTACTTC.

This clonotype occurred a few times. V is TRBV18 and J is TRBJ2-7, with unresolved D. The CDR3 length is 13 residues. The V end lost 1 base, the J end lost 6 bases, and 10 bases lay between the germline ends. Germline V gives CDR1 KGHSH, CDR2 LQKENI. CDR3 amino acids: CASSPLESAEQYF. The CDR3 region has the DNA TGTGCCAGCTCACCACTAGAGAGTGCCGAGCAGTACTTC.

The table lists this clonotype with many counts. The chain employs TRBV7-8 and TRBJ2-1; no clear D. This CDR3 is 16 amino acids long. Per germline, CDR1 SGHVS and CDR2 FQNEAQ. Deletions cut 1 base from V and 5 bases from J, with 15 bases between. CDR3 in DNA: TGTGCCAGCAGCTTAGTTAGGAACATAAGAAACAATGAGCAGTTCTTC. Translation: CASSLVRNIRNNEQFF.

In this sample, this clonotype turned up many times. This chain uses TRBV20-1 with TRBJ1-1; no definite D call. This CDR3 has 12 amino acids. V lost 3 bases to trimming and J lost 12 bases, with 17 bases between them. Germline V gives CDR1 DFQATT, CDR2 SNEGSKA (reference sequence). CDR3 bases: TGCAGTGCTAGCAGCCCGCAGTTTTGGCCTTTCTTT. Its translation is CSASSPQFWPFF.

The chain recombines TRBV28 with TRBJ2-5; TRBD1 might be the D (6 bases). Germline V CDR1 and CDR2: MDHEN, SYDVKM. The CDR3 covers 13 residues. The V end lost 5 bases, the J end lost 1 base, and 8 bases lay between the germline ends. The CDR3 DNA reads TGTGCCAGCAGTACAGGGTTCCAAGAGACCCAGTACTTC. This gives the protein CASSTGFQETQYF. Drawing the rest from reference TRBV28 and TRBJ2-5, the complete variable domain is DVKVTQSSRYLVKRTGEKVFLECVQDMDHENMFWYRQDPGLGLRLIYFSYDVKMKEKGDIPEGYSVSREKKERFSLILESASTNQTSMYLCASSTGFQETQYFGPGTRLLVL.

This clonotype is labeled as medium-sized. CDR3 sequence: CASSPSTDTQYF. Here the CDR3 DNA reads TGTGCCAGCAGCCCTAGCACAGATACGCAGTATTTT. The chain links TRBV18 to TRBJ2-3, with D unclear. V lost 8 bases and J lost 0, with 6 bases in between. The germline CDR1 and CDR2 sequences are KGHSH and LQKENI. This CDR3 comprises 12 residues.